These 13 T cell receptor beta chains were all obtained from the same sample, sequenced in a study of blood T cells in healthy people across ages. The second PCR ran about 6 to 11 cycles with a sample-barcoded 5' primer and J-beta primers. TCRdb reprocessed the 5' RACE reads via MiXCR and lists one record per CDR3 protein. The sample lists hundreds of thousands of distinct CDR3 sequences; roughly 44% were seen once. Sequenced material: blood. Receptors were obtained from a man aged 55 to 69 in good health.

The genes are TRBV30 and TRBJ2-7; 8 bases agree with TRBD1. Germline V gene data show CDR1 as GTSNPN and CDR2 as SVGIG (reference sequence). The ends lost 3 bases at V and 3 bases at J; junction bases unmatched: 16. The CDR3 extends over 17 amino acids. CDR3 sequence reads: CAWRGGQGASGYYEQYF. DNA of the CDR3: TGTGCCTGGAGAGGAGGACAGGGAGCGAGCGGCTACTACGAGCAGTACTTC.

This clonotype was observed a handful of times. The chain has TRBV12-3 or TRBV12-4 and TRBJ2-7; 8 bases line up with TRBD1. V was pared by 6 bases and J by 1 base, with 8 bases of the junction left unmatched. This CDR3 comprises 15 residues. The CDR3 spells CASSRRQGSSYEQYF. The DNA of the CDR3 is TGTGCCAGCAGCCGAAGACAGGGGTCGTCCTACGAGCAGTACTTC.

The chain combines TRBV6-6 with TRBJ2-7, with 9 bases fitting TRBD1. The ends lost 7 bases at V and 2 bases at J; junction bases unmatched: 6. The CDR3 spans 14 residues. CDR1 is MNHNY and CDR2 is SVGAGI in the germline V gene (reference sequence). CDR3 coding DNA: TGTGCCAGCAAAGCCGGGACAGGGACCTACGAGCAGTACTTC. Protein: CASKAGTGTYEQYF.

This clonotype was observed a few times. J is TRBJ2-1 and V is TRBV6-5; the D gene is possibly TRBD1 (5 bases). CDR3 size: 15 residues. The V gene lost 6 bases and the J gene lost 7 bases, with 19 bases spanning the gap. The germline CDR1 and CDR2 sequences are MNHEY and SVGAGI. CDR3 in amino acids: CASSQGNTFLNEQFF. CDR3 coding DNA: TGTGCCAGCAGCCAGGGCAATACTTTCTTGAATGAGCAGTTCTTC.

The V call is TRBV4-3, the J call TRBJ2-1; tentatively, D is TRBD2 (6 bases). CDR3 length equals 16 residues. Germline loops: CDR1 LGHNA, CDR2 YSLEER. Trimming pared 1 base from V and 5 bases from J, leaving 15 bases between. The CDR3 sequence: CASSQVRERVDNEQFF. The CDR3, as DNA: TGCGCCAGCAGCCAAGTAAGGGAGCGGGTGGACAATGAGCAGTTCTTC.

In its sample, this clonotype was seen a few times. This chain links TRBV5-1 with TRBJ2-2; D is unresolved. CDR3 length: 13 amino acids. Germline lookup yields CDR1 SGHRS and CDR2 YFSETQ. The V and J ends lost 0 bases and 6 bases respectively, with 6 bases between them. This CDR3 is CASSLGTAGELFF. In DNA form, the CDR3 reads TGCGCCAGCAGCTTGGGGACCGCCGGGGAGCTGTTTTTT. Looking up the rest from reference TRBV5-1 and TRBJ2-2 gives the full variable domain: KAGVTQTPRYLIKTRGQQVTLSCSPISGHRSVSWYQQTPGQGLQFLFEYFSETQRNKGNFPGRFSGRQFSNSRSEMNVSTLELGDSALYLCASSLGTAGELFFGEGSRLTVL.

This clonotype was found a few times. The V and J genes are TRBV4-2 and TRBJ1-4; D may be TRBD1 (6 bases). This CDR3 spans 18 amino acids. V dropped 0 bases and J dropped 5 bases, with 19 bases sitting between them. CDR1 and CDR2 (germline): LGHNA, YNFKEQ. CDR3 protein: CASSQEFRREDRNEKLFF. Here the CDR3 DNA reads TGTGCCAGCAGCCAAGAGTTTAGGAGGGAGGACAGAAATGAAAAACTGTTTTTT.

This clonotype has more than one count but fewer than ten. This rearrangement joins TRBV25-1 to TRBJ1-4; TRBD1 agrees at 7 bases. The trim removed 6 bases at V and 6 bases at J, leaving 10 bases unmatched. The CDR3 extends over 15 amino acids. CDR1 and CDR2 (germline): MGHDK, SYGVNS. The CDR3, as DNA: TGTGCCAGCAGAACCCGGGACAGAGGCCATGAAAAACTGTTTTTT. Amino acid sequence: CASRTRDRGHEKLFF. Using reference TRBV25-1 and TRBJ1-4 for the parts outside the CDR3, the full variable domain is EADIYQTPRYLVIGTGKKITLECSQTMGHDKMYWYQQDPGMELHLIHYSYGVNSTEKGDLSSESTVSRIRTEHFPLTLESARPSHTSQYLCASRTRDRGHEKLFFGSGTQLSVL.

This chain uses TRBV29-1 with TRBJ2-7; the D is unclear. From germline, CDR1 is SQVTM and CDR2 ANQGSEA. V was cut by 3 bases and J by 7 bases, with 22 bases left in between. The CDR3 length is 15 residues. The CDR3 region is CSVEETSSSHNEQYF. For the CDR3, the DNA is TGCAGCGTTGAGGAGACTTCCTCGTCCCACAATGAGCAGTACTTC.

CDR3 amino acids: CASSAPNRVNEQYF. The DNA for the CDR3 is TGTGCCAGCAGTGCGCCCAACAGGGTCAATGAGCAGTACTTC. V and J are TRBV6-2 or TRBV6-3 and TRBJ2-5, with a weak D call TRBD1 (6 bases). The CDR3 has 14 residues. The V end was cut by 5 bases, the J end by 11 bases, with 21 bases between. Germline V gene lookup returns CDR1 MNHEY and CDR2 SVGEGT.

This clonotype was observed a handful of times. V usage is TRBV12-3 or TRBV12-4 and J usage is TRBJ2-7, with a possible D match to TRBD1 (6 bases). The CDR3 length is 12 residues. V dropped 3 bases and J dropped 6 bases, with 9 bases sitting between them. The CDR3: CASSLRGGEQYF. The CDR3 DNA reads TGTGCCAGCAGTTTGCGAGGGGGCGAGCAGTACTTC.

The J gene is TRBJ2-5, the V gene TRBV20-1; 14 nucleotides align to TRBD2. The CDR3 consists of 19 residues. Germline V lookup: CDR1 DFQATT, CDR2 SNEGSKA (reference sequence). Losses at the gene ends were 0 bases for V and 0 bases for J; bases not matched to a gene: 9. CDR3 sequence reads: CSARDAQGTSGGHQETQYF. The CDR3 DNA is TGCAGTGCTAGAGATGCCCAGGGGACTAGCGGGGGTCACCAAGAGACCCAGTACTTC.

The chain has TRBV4-1 and TRBJ2-1, with 7 bases that match TRBD1. With V trimmed by 4 bases and J by 4 bases, 4 bases remained unmatched. The CDR3 loop spans 14 amino acids. The germline gives CDR1 MGHRA, CDR2 YSYEKL. As DNA, the CDR3 is TGCGCCAGCAGCCCGACAGGGCCTTACAATGAGCAGTTCTTC. Translated: CASSPTGPYNEQFF.